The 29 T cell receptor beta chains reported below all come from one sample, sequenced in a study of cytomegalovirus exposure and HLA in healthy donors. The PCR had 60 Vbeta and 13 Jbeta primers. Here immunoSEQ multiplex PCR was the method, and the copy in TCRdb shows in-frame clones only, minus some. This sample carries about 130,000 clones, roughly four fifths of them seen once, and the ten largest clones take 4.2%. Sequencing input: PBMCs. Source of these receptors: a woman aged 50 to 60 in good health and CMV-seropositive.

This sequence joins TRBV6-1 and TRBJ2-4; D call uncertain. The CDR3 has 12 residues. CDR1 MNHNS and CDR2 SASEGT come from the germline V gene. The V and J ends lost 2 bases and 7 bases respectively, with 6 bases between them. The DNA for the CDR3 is TGTGCCAGCAGTGAAAACCGGAACATTCAGTACTTC. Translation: CASSENRNIQYF.

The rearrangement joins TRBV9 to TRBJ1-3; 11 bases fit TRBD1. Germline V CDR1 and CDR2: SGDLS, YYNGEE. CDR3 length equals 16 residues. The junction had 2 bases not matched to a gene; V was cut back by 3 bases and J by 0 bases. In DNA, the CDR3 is TGTGCCAGCAGCGCCGGGACAGGGGGCTCTGGAAACACCATATATTTT. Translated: CASSAGTGGSGNTIYF.

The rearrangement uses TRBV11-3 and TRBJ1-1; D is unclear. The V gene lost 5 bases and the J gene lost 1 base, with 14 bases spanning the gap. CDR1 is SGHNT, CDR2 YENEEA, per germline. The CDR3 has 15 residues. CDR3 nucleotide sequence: TGTGCCAGCAGCCTCGGGAGGTCCTCGAACACTGAAGCTTTCTTT. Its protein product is CASSLGRSSNTEAFF.

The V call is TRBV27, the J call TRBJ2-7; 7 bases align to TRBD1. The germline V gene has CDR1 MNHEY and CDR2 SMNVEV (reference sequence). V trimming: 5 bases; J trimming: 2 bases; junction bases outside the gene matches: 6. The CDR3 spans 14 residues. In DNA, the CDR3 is TGTGCCAGCAGTCCCCCGGGACAGCCCTACGAGCAGTACTTC. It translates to CASSPPGQPYEQYF.

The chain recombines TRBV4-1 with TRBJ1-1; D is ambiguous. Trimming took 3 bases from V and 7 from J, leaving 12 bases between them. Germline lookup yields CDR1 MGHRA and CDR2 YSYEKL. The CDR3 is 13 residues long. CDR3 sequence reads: CASSQSPVGEAFF. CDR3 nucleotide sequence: TGCGCCAGCAGCCAGTCCCCGGTCGGTGAAGCTTTCTTT.

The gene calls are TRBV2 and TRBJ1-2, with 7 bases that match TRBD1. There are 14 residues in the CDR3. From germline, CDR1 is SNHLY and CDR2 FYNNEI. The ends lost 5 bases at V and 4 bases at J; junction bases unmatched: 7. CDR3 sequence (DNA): TGTGCCAGCAGTCGTACAGGGGCCTTCTATGGCTACACCTTC. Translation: CASSRTGAFYGYTF.

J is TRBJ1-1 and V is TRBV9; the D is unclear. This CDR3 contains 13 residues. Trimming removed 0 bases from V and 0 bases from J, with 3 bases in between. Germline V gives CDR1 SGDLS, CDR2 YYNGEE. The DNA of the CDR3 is TGTGCCAGCAGCGTAGCTATGAACACTGAAGCTTTCTTT. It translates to CASSVAMNTEAFF.

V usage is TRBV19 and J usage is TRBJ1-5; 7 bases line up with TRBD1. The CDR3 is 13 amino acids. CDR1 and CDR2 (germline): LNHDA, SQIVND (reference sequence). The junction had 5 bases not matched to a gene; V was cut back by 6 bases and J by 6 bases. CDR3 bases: TGTGCCAGTAGGAGGGGGCGAAGTCAGCCCCAGCATTTT. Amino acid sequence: CASRRGRSQPQHF.

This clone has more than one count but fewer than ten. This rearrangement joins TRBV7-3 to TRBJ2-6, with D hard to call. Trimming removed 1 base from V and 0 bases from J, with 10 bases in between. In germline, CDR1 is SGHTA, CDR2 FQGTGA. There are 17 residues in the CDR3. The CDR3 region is CASSLSRQPSGANVLTF. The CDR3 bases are TGTGCCAGCAGCTTAAGCAGGCAACCCTCTGGGGCCAACGTCCTGACTTTC.

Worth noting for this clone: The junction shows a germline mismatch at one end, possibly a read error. CDR3 DNA: TGTTCCAGCAGCTTCCCCCGGACTGAAGCTTTCTTT. This codes for CSSSFPRTEAFF. V usage is TRBV7-9 and J usage is TRBJ1-1, with D hard to call. In germline, CDR1 is SEHNR, CDR2 FQNEAQ (reference sequence). This CDR3 is 12 amino acids long.

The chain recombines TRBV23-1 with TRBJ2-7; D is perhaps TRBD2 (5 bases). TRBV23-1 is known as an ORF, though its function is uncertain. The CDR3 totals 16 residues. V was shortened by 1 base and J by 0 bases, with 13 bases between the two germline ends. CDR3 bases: TGCGCCAGCAGTCAATTCTACCGGACTCACTCCTACGAGCAGTACTTC. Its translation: CASSQFYRTHSYEQYF.

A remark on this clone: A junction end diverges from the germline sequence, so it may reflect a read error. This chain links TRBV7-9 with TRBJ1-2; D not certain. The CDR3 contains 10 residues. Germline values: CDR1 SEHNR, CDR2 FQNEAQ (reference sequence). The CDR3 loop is CASSSYLLAF. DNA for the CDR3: TGTGCCAGCAGCTCCTATTTACTCGCCTTC.

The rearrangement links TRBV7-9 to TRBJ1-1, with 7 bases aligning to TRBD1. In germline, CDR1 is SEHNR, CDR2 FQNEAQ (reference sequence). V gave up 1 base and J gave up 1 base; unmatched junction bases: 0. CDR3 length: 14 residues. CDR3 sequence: CASSLDRGNTEAFF. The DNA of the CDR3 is TGTGCCAGCAGCTTAGACAGGGGGAACACTGAAGCTTTCTTT.

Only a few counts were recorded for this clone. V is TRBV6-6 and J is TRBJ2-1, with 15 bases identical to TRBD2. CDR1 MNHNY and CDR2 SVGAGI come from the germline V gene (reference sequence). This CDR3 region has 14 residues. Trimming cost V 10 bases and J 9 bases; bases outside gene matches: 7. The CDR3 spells CATRGTSGGFEQFF. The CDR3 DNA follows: TGTGCCACCAGAGGGACTAGCGGGGGGTTTGAGCAGTTCTTC.

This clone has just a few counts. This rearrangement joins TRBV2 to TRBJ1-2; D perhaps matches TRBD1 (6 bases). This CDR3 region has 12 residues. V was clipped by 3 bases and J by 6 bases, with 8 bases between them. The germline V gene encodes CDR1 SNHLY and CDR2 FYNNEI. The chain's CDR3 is CASSESGDGYTF. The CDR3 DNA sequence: TGTGCCAGCAGTGAGTCAGGGGATGGCTACACCTTC. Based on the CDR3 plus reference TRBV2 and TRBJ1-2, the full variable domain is EPEVTQTPSHQVTQMGQEVILRCVPISNHLYFYWYRQILGQKVEFLVSFYNNEISEKSEIFDDQFSVERPDGSNFTLKIRSTKLEDSAMYFCASSESGDGYTFGSGTRLTVV.

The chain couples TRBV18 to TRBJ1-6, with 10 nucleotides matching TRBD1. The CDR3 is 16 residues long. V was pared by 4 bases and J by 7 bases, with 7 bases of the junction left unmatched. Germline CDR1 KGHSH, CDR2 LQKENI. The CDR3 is CASSLQEGQGNSPLHF. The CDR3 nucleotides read TGTGCCAGCTCACTACAAGAGGGACAGGGGAATTCACCCCTCCACTTT. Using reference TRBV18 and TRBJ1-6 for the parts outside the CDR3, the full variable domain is NAGVMQNPRHLVRRRGQEARLRCSPMKGHSHVYWYRQLPEEGLKFMVYLQKENIIDESGMPKERFSAEFPKEGPSILRIQQVVRGDSAAYFCASSLQEGQGNSPLHFGNGTRLTVT.

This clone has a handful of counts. CDR3 amino acids: CSVPPGGEETQYF. The CDR3, as DNA: TGCAGCGTTCCCCCGGGGGGCGAAGAGACCCAGTACTTC. The chain combines TRBV29-1 with TRBJ2-5, with a tentative D call TRBD2 (7 bases). Trimming pared 5 bases from V and 3 bases from J, leaving 13 bases between. The germline gives CDR1 SQVTM, CDR2 ANQGSEA. The CDR3 contains 13 residues.

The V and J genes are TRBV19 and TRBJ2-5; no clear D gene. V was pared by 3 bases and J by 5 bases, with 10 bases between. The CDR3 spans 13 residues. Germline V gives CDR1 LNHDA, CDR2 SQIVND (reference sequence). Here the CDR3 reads CASSIPSAETQYF. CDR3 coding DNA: TGTGCCAGTAGTATCCCCAGTGCTGAGACCCAGTACTTC.

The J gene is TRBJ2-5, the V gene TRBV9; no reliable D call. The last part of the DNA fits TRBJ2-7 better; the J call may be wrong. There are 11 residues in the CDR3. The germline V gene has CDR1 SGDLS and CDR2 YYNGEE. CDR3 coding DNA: TGTGCCAGCAGCGTATACTACGAGCAGTACTTC. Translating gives CASSVYYEQYF.

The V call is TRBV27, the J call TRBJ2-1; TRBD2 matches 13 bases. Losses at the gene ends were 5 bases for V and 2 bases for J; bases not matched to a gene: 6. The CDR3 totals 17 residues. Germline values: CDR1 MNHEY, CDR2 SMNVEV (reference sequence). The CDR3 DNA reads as TGTGCCAGCAGTCCTATACTAGCGGGGGGGCCCTACAATGAGCAGTTCTTC. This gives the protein CASSPILAGGPYNEQFF.

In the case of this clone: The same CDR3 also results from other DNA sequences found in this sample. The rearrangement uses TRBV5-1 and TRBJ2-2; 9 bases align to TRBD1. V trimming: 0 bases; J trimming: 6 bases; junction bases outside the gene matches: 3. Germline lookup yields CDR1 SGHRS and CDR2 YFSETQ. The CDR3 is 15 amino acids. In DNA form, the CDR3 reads TGCGCCAGCAGCTTGGGGGACAGGGATGCCGGGGAGCTGTTTTTT. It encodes CASSLGDRDAGELFF.

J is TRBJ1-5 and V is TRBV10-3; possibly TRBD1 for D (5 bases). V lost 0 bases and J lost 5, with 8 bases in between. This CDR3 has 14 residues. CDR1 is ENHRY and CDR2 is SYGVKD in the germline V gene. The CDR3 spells CAISESGGYQPQHF. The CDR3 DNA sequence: TGTGCCATCAGTGAGTCGGGGGGTTATCAGCCCCAGCATTTT.

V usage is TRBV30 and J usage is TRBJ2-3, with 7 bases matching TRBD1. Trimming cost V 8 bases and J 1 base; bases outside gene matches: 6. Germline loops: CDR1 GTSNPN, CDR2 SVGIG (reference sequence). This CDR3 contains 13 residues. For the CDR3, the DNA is TGTGCCAGCCAGGGGGTGGGCACAGATACGCAGTATTTT. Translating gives CASQGVGTDTQYF.

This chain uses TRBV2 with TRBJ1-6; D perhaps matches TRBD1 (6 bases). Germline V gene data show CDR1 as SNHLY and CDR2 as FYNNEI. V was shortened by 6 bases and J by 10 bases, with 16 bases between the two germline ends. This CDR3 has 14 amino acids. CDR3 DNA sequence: TGTGCCAGCAGGTCAGGGGAAATCGACTCACCCCTCCACTTT. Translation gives CASRSGEIDSPLHF.

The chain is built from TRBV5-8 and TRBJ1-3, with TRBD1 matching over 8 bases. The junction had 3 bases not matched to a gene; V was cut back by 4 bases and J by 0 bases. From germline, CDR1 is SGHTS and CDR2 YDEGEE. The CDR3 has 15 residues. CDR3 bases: TGTGCCAGCAGCAGACAGGGGAACTCTGGAAACACCATATATTTT. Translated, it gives CASSRQGNSGNTIYF.

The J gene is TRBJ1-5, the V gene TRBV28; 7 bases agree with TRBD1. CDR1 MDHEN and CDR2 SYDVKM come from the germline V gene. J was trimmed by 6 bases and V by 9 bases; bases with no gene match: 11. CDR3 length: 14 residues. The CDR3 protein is CASTSGGGGQPQHF. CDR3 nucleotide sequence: TGTGCCAGTACCTCGGGAGGGGGCGGTCAGCCCCAGCATTTT.

The CDR3, as DNA: TGTGCCAGCAGCCTGACAGGGTATTCCACAGATACGCAGTATTTT. This sequence encodes CASSLTGYSTDTQYF. V usage is TRBV5-6 and J usage is TRBJ2-3; 7 bases are shared with TRBD1. V lost 4 bases to trimming and J lost 2 bases; unmatched junction nucleotides: 7. CDR1 is SGHDT and CDR2 is YYEEEE in the germline V gene. The CDR3 has 15 amino acids.

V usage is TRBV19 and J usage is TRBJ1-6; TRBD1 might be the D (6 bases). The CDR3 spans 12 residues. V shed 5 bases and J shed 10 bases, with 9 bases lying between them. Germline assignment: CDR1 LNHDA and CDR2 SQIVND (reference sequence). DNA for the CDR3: TGTGCCAGTAGTTACAGGGAATCACCCCTCCACTTT. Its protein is CASSYRESPLHF. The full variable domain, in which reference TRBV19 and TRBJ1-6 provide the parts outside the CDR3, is DGGITQSPKYLFRKEGQNVTLSCEQNLNHDAMYWYRQDPGQGLRLIYYSQIVNDFQKGDIAEGYSVSREKKESFPLTVTSAQKNPTAFYLCASSYRESPLHFGNGTRLTVT.

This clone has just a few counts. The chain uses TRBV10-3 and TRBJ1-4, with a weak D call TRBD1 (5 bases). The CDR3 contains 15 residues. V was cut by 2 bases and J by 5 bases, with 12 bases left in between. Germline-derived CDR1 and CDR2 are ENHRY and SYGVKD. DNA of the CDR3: TGTGCCATCAGTGAGCGGGGACTGATAAATGAAAAACTGTTTTTT. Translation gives CAISERGLINEKLFF.